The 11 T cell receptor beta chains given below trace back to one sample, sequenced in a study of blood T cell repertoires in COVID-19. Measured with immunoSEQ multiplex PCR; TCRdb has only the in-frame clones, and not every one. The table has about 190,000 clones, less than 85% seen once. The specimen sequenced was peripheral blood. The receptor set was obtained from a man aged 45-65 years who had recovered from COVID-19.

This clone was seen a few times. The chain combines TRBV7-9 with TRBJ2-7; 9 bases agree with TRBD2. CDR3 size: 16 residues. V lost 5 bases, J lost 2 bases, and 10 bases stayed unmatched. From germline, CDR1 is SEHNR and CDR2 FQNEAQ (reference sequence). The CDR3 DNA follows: TGTGCCAGCAGCCTTGGCACGGCGGGAGGGGCCTACGAGCAGTACTTC. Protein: CASSLGTAGGAYEQYF.

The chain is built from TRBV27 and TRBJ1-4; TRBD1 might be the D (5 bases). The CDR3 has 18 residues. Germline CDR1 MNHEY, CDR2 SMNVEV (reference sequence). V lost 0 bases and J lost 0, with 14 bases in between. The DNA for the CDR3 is TGTGCCAGCAGTTTATCGTGGGGCACAGCAGCAACTAATGAAAAACTGTTTTTT. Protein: CASSLSWGTAATNEKLFF. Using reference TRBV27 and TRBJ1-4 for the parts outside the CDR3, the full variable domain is EAQVTQNPRYLITVTGKKLTVTCSQNMNHEYMSWYRQDPGLGLRQIYYSMNVEVTDKGDVPEGYKVSRKEKRNFPLILESPSPNQTSLYFCASSLSWGTAATNEKLFFGSGTQLSVL.

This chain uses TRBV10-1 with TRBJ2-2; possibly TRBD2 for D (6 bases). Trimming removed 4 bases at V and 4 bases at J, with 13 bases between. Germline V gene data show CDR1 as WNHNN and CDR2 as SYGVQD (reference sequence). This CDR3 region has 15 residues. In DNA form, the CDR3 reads TGCGCCAGCAGTGGCGGGGCAGACCCCACCGGGGAGCTGTTTTTT. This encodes CASSGGADPTGELFF.

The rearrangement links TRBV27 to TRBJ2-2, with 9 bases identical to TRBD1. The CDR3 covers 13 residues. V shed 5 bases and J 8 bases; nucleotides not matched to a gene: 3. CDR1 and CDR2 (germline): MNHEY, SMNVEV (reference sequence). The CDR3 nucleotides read TGTGCCAGCAGTGTACAGGGGGCGGGGGAGCTGTTTTTT. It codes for CASSVQGAGELFF.

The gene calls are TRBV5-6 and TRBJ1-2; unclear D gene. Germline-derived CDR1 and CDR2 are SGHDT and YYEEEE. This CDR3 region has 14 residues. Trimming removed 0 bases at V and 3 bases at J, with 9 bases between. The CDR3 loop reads CASSLAFTHYGYTF. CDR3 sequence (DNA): TGTGCCAGCAGCTTGGCCTTTACACACTATGGCTACACCTTC.

The CDR3 bases are TGTGCCTGGAGTGTATGGGGCGCTCTTGCTAGGCAGGGGCCATTTAACGAAGCTTTCTTT. Its protein is CAWSVWGALARQGPFNEAFF. The chain employs TRBV30 and TRBJ1-1; tentatively, D is TRBD1 (6 bases). CDR1 and CDR2 from the germline V gene are GTSNPN and SVGIG (reference sequence). The CDR3 is 20 amino acids. Between the trimmed V and J ends, which lost 0 bases and 8 bases, there was a span of 34 bases.

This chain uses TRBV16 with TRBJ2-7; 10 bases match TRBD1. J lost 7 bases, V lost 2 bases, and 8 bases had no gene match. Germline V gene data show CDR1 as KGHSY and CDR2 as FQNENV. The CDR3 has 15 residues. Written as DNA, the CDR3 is TGTGCCAGCAGCCAAAGACAGGGGGCTATCGGGGAGCAGTACTTC. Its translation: CASSQRQGAIGEQYF.

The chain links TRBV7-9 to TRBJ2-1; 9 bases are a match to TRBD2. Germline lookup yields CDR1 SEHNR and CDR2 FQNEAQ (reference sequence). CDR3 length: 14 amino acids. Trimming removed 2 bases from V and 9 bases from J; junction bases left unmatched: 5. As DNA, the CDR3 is TGTGCCAGCAGCTTATTAGCGGGAGAAGGTGAGCAGTTCTTC. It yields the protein CASSLLAGEGEQFF.

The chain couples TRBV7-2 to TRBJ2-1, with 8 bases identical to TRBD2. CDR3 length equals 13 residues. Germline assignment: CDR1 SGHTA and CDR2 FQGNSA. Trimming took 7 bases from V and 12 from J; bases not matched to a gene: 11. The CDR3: CASKTGGPSGQFF. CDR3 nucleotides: TGTGCCAGCAAGACGGGAGGGCCCTCGGGGCAGTTCTTC.

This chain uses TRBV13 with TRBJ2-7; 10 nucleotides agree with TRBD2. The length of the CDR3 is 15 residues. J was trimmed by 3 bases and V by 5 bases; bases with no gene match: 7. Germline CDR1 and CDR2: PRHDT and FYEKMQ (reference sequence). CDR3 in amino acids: CASSLTGTSDYEQYF. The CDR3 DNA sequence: TGTGCCAGCAGCCTTACCGGGACTAGCGACTACGAGCAGTACTTC.

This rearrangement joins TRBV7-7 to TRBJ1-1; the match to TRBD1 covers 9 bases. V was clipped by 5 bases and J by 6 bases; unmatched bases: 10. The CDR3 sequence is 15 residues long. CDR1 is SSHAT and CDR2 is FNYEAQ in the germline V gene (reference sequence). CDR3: CASSPWTGEGAEAFF. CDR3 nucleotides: TGTGCCAGCAGCCCTTGGACAGGGGAGGGAGCTGAAGCTTTCTTT.